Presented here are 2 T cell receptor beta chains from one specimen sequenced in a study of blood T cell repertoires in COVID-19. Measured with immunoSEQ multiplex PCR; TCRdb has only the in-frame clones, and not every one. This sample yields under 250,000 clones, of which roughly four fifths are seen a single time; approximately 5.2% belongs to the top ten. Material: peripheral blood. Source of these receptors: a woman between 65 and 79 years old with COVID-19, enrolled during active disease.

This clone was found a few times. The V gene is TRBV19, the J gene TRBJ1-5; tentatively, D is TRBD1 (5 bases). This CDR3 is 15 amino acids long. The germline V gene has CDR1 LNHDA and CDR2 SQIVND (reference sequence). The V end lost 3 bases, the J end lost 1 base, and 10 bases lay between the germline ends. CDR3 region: CASSIEGRSNQPQHF. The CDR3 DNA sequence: TGTGCCAGTAGTATCGAGGGGAGGAGCAATCAGCCCCAGCATTTT.

CDR3 sequence reads: CASSEWFEGSNQPQHF. In DNA form, the CDR3 reads TGTGCCAGCAGTGAATGGTTTGAGGGATCCAATCAGCCCCAGCATTTT. The genes are TRBV2 and TRBJ1-5, with unresolved D. Germline assignment: CDR1 SNHLY and CDR2 FYNNEI. The germline V and J ends were trimmed by 2 bases and 3 bases, with 14 bases remaining between them. This CDR3 contains 16 residues.